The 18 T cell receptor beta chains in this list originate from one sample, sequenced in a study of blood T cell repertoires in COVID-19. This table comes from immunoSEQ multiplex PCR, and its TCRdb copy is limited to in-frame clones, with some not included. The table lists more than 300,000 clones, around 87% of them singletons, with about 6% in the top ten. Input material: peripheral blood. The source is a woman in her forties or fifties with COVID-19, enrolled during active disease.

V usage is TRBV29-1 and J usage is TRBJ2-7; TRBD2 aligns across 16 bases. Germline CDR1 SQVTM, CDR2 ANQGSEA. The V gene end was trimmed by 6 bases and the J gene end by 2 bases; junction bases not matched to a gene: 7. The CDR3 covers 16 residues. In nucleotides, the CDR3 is TGCAGCGTGTCCGGGACTAGCGGGAGGGAAGCCTACGAGCAGTACTTC. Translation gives CSVSGTSGREAYEQYF.

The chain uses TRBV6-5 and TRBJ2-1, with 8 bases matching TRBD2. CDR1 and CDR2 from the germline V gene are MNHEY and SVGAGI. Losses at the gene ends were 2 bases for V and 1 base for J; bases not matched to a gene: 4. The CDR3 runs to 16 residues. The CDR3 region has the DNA TGTGCCAGCAGTTACATAGCGGGAACTTCCTACAATGAGCAGTTCTTC. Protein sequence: CASSYIAGTSYNEQFF.

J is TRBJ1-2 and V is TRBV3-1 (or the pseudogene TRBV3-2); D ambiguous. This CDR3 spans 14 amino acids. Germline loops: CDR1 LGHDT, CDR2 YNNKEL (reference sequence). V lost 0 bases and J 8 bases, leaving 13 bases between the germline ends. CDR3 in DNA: TGTGCCAGCAGCCAAGATTGGCCAGGAAAAGGCTACACCTTC. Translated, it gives CASSQDWPGKGYTF.

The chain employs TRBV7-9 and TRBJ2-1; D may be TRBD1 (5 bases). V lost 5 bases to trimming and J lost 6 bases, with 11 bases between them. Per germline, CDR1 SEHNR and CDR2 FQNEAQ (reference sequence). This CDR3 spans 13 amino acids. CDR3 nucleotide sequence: TGTGCCAGCAGCCGAGAGCAGGGCAATGAGCAGTTCTTC. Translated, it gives CASSREQGNEQFF.

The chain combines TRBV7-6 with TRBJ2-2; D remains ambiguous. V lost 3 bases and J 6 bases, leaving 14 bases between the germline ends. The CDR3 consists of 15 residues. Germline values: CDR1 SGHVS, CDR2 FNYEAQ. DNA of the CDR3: TGTGCCAGCAGCTTGAGAGACTCCCCAGCCGGGGAGCTGTTTTTT. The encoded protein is CASSLRDSPAGELFF. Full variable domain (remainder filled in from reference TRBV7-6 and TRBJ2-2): GAGVSQSPRYKVTKRGQDVALRCDPISGHVSLYWYRQALGQGPEFLTYFNYEAQQDKSGLPNDRFSAERPEGSISTLTIQRTEQRDSAMYRCASSLRDSPAGELFFGEGSRLTVL.

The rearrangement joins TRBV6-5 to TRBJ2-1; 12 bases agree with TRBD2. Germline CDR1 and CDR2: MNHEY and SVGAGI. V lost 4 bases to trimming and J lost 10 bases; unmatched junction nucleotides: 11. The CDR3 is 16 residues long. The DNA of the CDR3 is TGTGCCAGCAGTTCCGCTGGACTAGCGGGACGAGACGAGCAGTTCTTC. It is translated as CASSSAGLAGRDEQFF.

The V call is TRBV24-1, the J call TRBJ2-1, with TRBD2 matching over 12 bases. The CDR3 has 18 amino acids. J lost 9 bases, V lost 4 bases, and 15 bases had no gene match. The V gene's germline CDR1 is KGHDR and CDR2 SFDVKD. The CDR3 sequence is CATSDPGPSGRATLEQFF. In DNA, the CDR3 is TGTGCCACCAGTGACCCTGGCCCTAGCGGGAGGGCGACTCTTGAGCAGTTCTTC.

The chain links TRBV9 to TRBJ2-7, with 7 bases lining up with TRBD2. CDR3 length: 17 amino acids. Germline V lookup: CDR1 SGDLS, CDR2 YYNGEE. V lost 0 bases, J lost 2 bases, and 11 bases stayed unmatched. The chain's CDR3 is CASSVGGGRAPPYEQYF. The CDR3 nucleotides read TGTGCCAGCAGCGTAGGGGGCGGGAGAGCCCCACCCTACGAGCAGTACTTC.

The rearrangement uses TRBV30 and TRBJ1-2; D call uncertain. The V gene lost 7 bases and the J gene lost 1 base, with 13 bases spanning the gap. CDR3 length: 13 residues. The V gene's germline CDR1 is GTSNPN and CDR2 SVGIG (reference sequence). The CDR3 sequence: CAYSVEFNYGYTF. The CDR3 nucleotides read TGTGCCTACTCGGTCGAATTTAACTATGGCTACACCTTC.

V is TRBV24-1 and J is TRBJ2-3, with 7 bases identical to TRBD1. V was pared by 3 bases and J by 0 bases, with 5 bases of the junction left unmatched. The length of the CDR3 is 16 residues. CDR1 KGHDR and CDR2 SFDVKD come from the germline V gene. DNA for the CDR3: TGTGCCACCAGTGATCCTAAGACAGGGAGCACAGATACGCAGTATTTT. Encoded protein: CATSDPKTGSTDTQYF.

The CDR3 DNA is TGTGCCAGCTCACCACTGACAGGGTCCACTGAAGCTTTCTTT. Amino acid sequence: CASSPLTGSTEAFF. This rearrangement joins TRBV18 to TRBJ1-1; TRBD1 aligns across 7 bases. The CDR3 sequence is 14 residues long. Trimming took 1 base from V and 4 from J; bases not matched to a gene: 3. CDR1 is KGHSH, CDR2 LQKENI, per germline.

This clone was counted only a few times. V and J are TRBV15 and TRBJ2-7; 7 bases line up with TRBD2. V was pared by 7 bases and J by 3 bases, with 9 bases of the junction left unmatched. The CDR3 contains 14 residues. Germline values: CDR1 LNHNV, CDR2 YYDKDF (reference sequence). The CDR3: CATNPGTGGYEQYF. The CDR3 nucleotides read TGTGCCACCAACCCCGGGACGGGGGGCTACGAGCAGTACTTC.

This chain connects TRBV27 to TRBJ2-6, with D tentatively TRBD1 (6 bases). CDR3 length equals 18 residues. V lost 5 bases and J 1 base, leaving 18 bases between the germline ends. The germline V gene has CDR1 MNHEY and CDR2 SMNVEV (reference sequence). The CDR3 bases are TGTGCCAGCAGTGGAACAGGGATTGGTGTATCTGGGGCCAACGTCCTGACTTTC. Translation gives CASSGTGIGVSGANVLTF.

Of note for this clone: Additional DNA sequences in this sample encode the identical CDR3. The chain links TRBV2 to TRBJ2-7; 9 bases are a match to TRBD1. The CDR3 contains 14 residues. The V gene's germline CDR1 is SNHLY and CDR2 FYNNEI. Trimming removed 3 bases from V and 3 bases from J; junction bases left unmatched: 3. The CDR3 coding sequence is TGTGCCAGCAGTGAGGGGACAGGGAGCTACGAGCAGTACTTC. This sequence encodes CASSEGTGSYEQYF.

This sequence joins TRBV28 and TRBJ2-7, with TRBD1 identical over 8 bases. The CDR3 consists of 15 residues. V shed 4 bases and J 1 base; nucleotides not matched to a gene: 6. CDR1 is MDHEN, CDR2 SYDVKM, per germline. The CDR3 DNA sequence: TGTGCCAGCAGTTCAGGGGGCGTTCGGTCCTACGAGCAGTACTTC. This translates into CASSSGGVRSYEQYF.

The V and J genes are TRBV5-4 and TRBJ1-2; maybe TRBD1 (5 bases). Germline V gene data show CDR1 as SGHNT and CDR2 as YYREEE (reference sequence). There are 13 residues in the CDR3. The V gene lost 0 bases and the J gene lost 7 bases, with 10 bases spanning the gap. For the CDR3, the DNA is TGTGCCAGCAGCTTGGACAGGTTTGGTGGCTACACCTTC. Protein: CASSLDRFGGYTF. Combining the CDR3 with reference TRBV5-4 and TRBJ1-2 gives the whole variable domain ETGVTQSPTHLIKTRGQQVTLRCSSQSGHNTVSWYQQALGQGPQFIFQYYREEENGRGNFPPRFSGLQFPNYSSELNVNALELDDSALYLCASSLDRFGGYTFGSGTRLTVV.

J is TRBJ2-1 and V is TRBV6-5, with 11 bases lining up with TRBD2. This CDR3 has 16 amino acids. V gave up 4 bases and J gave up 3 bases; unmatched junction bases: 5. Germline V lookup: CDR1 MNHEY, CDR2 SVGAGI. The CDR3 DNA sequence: TGTGCCAGCAGTTTTAGACTAGCGGGAAACTACAATGAGCAGTTCTTC. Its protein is CASSFRLAGNYNEQFF.

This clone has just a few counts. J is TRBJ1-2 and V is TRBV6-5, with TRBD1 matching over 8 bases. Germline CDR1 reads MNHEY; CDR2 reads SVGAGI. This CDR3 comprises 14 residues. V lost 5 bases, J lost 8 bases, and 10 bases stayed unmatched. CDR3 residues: CASSPNPDRVGYTF. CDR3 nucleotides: TGTGCCAGCAGTCCCAATCCGGACAGGGTGGGCTACACCTTC.